These 16 T cell receptor beta chains share one sample of origin, sequenced in a study of shared clonotypes between healthy human individuals. Profiling relied on immunoSEQ multiplex PCR, and the TCRdb table lists in-frame clones only, not all of them. The sample comprises about 2.4 million clones, 85% to 95% of which are singletons, and over 0.12% rests with the top ten. The sequencing input was naive CD4+ T cells sorted from blood. Subset indicated: CD45RA+ positively selected. These receptors all come from a man younger than 35 in good health.

Concerning this clone: Distinct nucleotide sequences in the sample also encode this CDR3. The chain recombines TRBV5-1 with TRBJ2-5, with 8 bases identical to TRBD1. V shed 2 bases, J shed 2 bases, and the junction held 2 bases outside the gene matches. Germline loops: CDR1 SGHRS, CDR2 YFSETQ. The CDR3 sequence is 14 residues long. In DNA form, the CDR3 reads TGCGCCAGCAGCTTCGGGGACAGGCAAGAGACCCAGTACTTC. It translates to CASSFGDRQETQYF.

V usage is TRBV28 and J usage is TRBJ1-4; D gene ambiguous. Per the germline V gene, CDR1 is MDHEN and CDR2 is SYDVKM. The CDR3 is made up of 12 amino acids. V was clipped by 8 bases and J by 10 bases, with 14 bases between them. The CDR3 bases are TGTGCCAGCCGGAGGCAGGTCGGAAAACTGTTTTTT. Protein sequence: CASRRQVGKLFF.

V usage is TRBV7-3 and J usage is TRBJ2-2; a possible D gene is TRBD1 (6 bases). The CDR3 sequence is 16 residues long. Germline values: CDR1 SGHTA, CDR2 FQGTGA. Between the trimmed V and J ends, which lost 3 bases and 6 bases, there was a span of 17 bases. The CDR3 DNA is TGTGCCAGCAGCTTGGGTGGGCAGGGGAAGTCCGGGGAGCTGTTTTTT. Protein: CASSLGGQGKSGELFF.

The chain uses TRBV2 and TRBJ1-2, with D perhaps matching TRBD1 (5 bases). V was trimmed by 9 bases and J by 0 bases, leaving 26 bases between them. CDR3 length equals 18 residues. Germline V gene data show CDR1 as SNHLY and CDR2 as FYNNEI. The DNA for the CDR3 is TGTGCCAGATTGGGAATCTTCCGGGACGGTTTTTCTAACTATGGCTACACCTTC. Protein product: CARLGIFRDGFSNYGYTF. Drawing the rest from reference TRBV2 and TRBJ1-2, the complete variable domain is EPEVTQTPSHQVTQMGQEVILRCVPISNHLYFYWYRQILGQKVEFLVSFYNNEISEKSEIFDDQFSVERPDGSNFTLKIRSTKLEDSAMYFCARLGIFRDGFSNYGYTFGSGTRLTVV.

The chain carries TRBV30 and TRBJ1-3; tentatively, D is TRBD1 (5 bases). The ends were cut back, 1 base at V and 6 bases at J, with 10 bases in the middle. CDR3 length equals 13 residues. CDR1 GTSNPN and CDR2 SVGIG come from the germline V gene (reference sequence). The CDR3 nucleotides read TGTGCCTGGAGTGCAGGGACTAAAAACACCATATATTTT. Translation: CAWSAGTKNTIYF.

This chain connects TRBV2 to TRBJ2-7; D uncertain. V was clipped by 1 base and J by 3 bases, with 10 bases between them. CDR1 and CDR2 from the germline V gene are SNHLY and FYNNEI. The CDR3 contains 14 residues. The CDR3 DNA reads TGTGCCAGCAGTGAAGTGTGGGGAATCTACGAGCAGTACTTC. Amino acids: CASSEVWGIYEQYF.

The chain uses TRBV7-2 and TRBJ2-2, with TRBD1 identical over 11 bases. Germline V lookup: CDR1 SGHTA, CDR2 FQGNSA. The V and J ends lost 4 bases and 5 bases, in that order; junction bases with no gene match: 9. The CDR3 length is 17 residues. The chain's CDR3 is CASSSGQGAWITGELFF. DNA of the CDR3: TGTGCCAGCAGCTCCGGACAGGGGGCTTGGATAACCGGGGAGCTGTTTTTT.

This clone appeared a few times. The V call is TRBV5-1, the J call TRBJ1-2, with 7 bases identical to TRBD1. This CDR3 is 13 amino acids long. The germline V gene encodes CDR1 SGHRS and CDR2 YFSETQ. Trimming at V came to 5 bases and at J to 4 bases, leaving 5 bases not matched to a gene. The CDR3 DNA sequence: TGCGCCAGCAGTCCGACAGGGCCCTATGGCTACACCTTC. Translated: CASSPTGPYGYTF.

The chain uses TRBV4-1 and TRBJ2-1; 10 positions agree with TRBD2. The junction had 9 bases not matched to a gene; V was cut back by 2 bases and J by 5 bases. CDR1 and CDR2 from the germline V gene are MGHRA and YSYEKL. The CDR3 is made up of 17 amino acids. Written as DNA, the CDR3 is TGCGCCAGCAGCCAAACCTTAGCGGGAGGCTGGAACAATGAGCAGTTCTTC. As protein: CASSQTLAGGWNNEQFF.

CDR3 protein: CASSQFRLAGDVTGELFF. The CDR3 region has the DNA TGTGCCAGCAGCCAATTCAGACTAGCGGGAGACGTCACCGGGGAGCTGTTTTTT. The chain carries TRBV14 and TRBJ2-2; the match to TRBD2 covers 12 bases. The germline V gene has CDR1 SGHDN and CDR2 FVKESK. Trimming removed 2 bases from V and 4 bases from J; junction bases left unmatched: 8. CDR3 size: 18 residues.

This chain uses TRBV7-9 with TRBJ2-1; 7 bases align to TRBD1. Unmatched junction bases numbered 11, after V lost 3 bases and J lost 9 bases. CDR1 and CDR2 (germline): SEHNR, FQNEAQ (reference sequence). This CDR3 contains 15 residues. CDR3: CASSFPPGGEGEQFF. CDR3 bases: TGTGCCAGCAGCTTCCCTCCAGGGGGAGAGGGTGAGCAGTTCTTC.

The chain uses TRBV5-1 and TRBJ1-2; 7 positions agree with TRBD1. V shed 0 bases and J 0 bases; nucleotides not matched to a gene: 2. This CDR3 is built from 15 residues. Germline assignment: CDR1 SGHRS and CDR2 YFSETQ. CDR3 amino acids: CASSLEGQTNYGYTF. The CDR3 DNA follows: TGCGCCAGCAGCTTGGAGGGACAGACTAACTATGGCTACACCTTC.

The chain uses TRBV6-6 and TRBJ1-5, with D unresolved. V gave up 6 bases and J gave up 4 bases, with 10 bases separating them. There are 13 residues in the CDR3. The V gene's germline CDR1 is MNHNY and CDR2 SVGAGI (reference sequence). The CDR3 loop reads CASSLRENQPQHF. CDR3 bases: TGTGCCAGCAGCCTCCGGGAAAATCAGCCCCAGCATTTT.

About this clone: The same CDR3 arises from other DNA sequences in this sample as well. V is TRBV7-9 and J is TRBJ1-3, with D unclear. The germline V gene has CDR1 SEHNR and CDR2 FQNEAQ (reference sequence). The CDR3 consists of 14 residues. V dropped 2 bases and J dropped 0 bases, with 5 bases sitting between them. CDR3 sequence reads: CASSLSLSGNTIYF. In DNA, the CDR3 is TGTGCCAGCAGCTTAAGTCTCTCTGGAAACACCATATATTTT.

The chain recombines TRBV18 with TRBJ1-2; 9 bases agree with TRBD1. This CDR3 contains 14 residues. The V gene end was trimmed by 4 bases and the J gene end by 4 bases; junction bases not matched to a gene: 4. The germline gives CDR1 KGHSH, CDR2 LQKENI. The DNA for the CDR3 is TGTGCCAGCTCACGGGGACAGGGTAGCTATGGCTACACCTTC. Its translation: CASSRGQGSYGYTF.

V gene TRBV5-4 combines with J gene TRBJ1-6, with D uncertain. Germline V gene data show CDR1 as SGHNT and CDR2 as YYREEE (reference sequence). The CDR3 runs 17 residues. The V end was cut by 3 bases, the J end by 4 bases, with 17 bases between. CDR3 in amino acids: CASSSYKGDPYNSPLHF. The CDR3 nucleotides read TGTGCCAGCAGCTCCTACAAAGGAGATCCTTATAATTCACCCCTCCACTTT.